The entry that follows covers one T cell receptor beta chain sequence. The CDR3 length is 15 residues. With 1 base clipped from V and 5 bases from J, the junction kept 5 bases outside the gene matches. Germline CDR1 SGHVS, CDR2 FQNEAQ. This sample is part of a study of shared clonotypes between healthy human individuals. Profiled with immunoSEQ multiplex PCR; TCRdb holds only in-frame clones, not every one. The sample contains 90,000 to 130,000 clones, under 70% of which appear only once. The rearrangement joins TRBV7-8 to TRBJ1-5; 7 positions agree with TRBD1. The source material was memory CD8+ T cells sorted from blood. The subset is: CD45RO+ cells pooled with CCR7-negative TemRA cells. This receptor was obtained from a woman aged 25 to 39 in good health. CDR3 bases: TGTGCCAGCAGCTTAGGGGCAGGGGGTGATCAGCCCCAGCATTTT. The encoded protein is CASSLGAGGDQPQHF.